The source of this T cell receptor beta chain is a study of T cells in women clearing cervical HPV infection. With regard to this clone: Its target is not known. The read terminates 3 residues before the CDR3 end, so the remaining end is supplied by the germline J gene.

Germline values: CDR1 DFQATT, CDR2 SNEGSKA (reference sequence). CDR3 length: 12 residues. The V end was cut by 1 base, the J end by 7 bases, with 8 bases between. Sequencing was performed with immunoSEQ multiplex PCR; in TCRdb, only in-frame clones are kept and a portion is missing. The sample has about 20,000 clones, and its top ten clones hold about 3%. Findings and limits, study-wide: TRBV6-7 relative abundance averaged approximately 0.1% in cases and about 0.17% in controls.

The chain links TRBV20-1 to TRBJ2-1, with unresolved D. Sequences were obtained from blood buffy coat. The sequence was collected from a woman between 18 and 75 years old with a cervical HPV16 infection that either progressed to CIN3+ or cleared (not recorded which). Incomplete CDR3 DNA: TGCAGTGCTAGAGGAGGTACGAATGAG. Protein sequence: CSARGGTNE. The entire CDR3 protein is CSARGGTNEQFF.